A single sample is the source of the 23 T cell receptor beta chains below, sequenced in a study of regulatory T cells in long-lasting Graves disease. As to time point: newly diagnosed GD, antithyroid drugs for less than 3 months. PBMC-extracted RNA yielded the TCR library. Assembly of TCR beta libraries relied on iRepertoire HTBI primers together with Arm-PCR of CDR3 regions. TCRdb recomputed calls from the multiplex PCR reads with MiXCR, one row per CDR3 protein. The sample includes 400,000 to 500,000 distinct CDR3 sequences, roughly 17% of them seen just once. The same specimen was also included in a second study, on T cells in Graves' hyperthyroidism and ophthalmopathy.

Specimen: peripheral blood mononuclear cells (PBMCs), collected at new diagnosis, from a patient treated with antithyroid drugs. The receptors were gathered from a woman in her 30s with Graves disease.

This chain uses TRBV10-3 with TRBJ2-3; TRBD2 agrees at 9 bases. Germline trimming cut 6 bases from V and 2 bases from J; bases unmatched to any gene: 15. Germline V gene data show CDR1 as ENHRY and CDR2 as SYGVKD. This CDR3 has 18 amino acids. DNA for the CDR3: TGTGCCATCAGCGATACAGCGGGAGGACCCCTAATCACAGATACGCAGTATTTT. This encodes CAISDTAGGPLITDTQYF.

J is TRBJ1-3 and V is TRBV9, with D perhaps matching TRBD1 (5 bases). Trimming removed 3 bases from V and 0 bases from J, with 13 bases in between. CDR1 and CDR2 (germline): SGDLS, YYNGEE. This CDR3 comprises 16 residues. The DNA for the CDR3 is TGTGCCAGCAGCGGACGGCAGGGCTCCTCTGGAAACACCATATATTTT. As protein: CASSGRQGSSGNTIYF.

Ten or more counts support this clonotype. The chain uses TRBV7-2 and TRBJ2-2, with TRBD2 identical over 7 bases. In germline, CDR1 is SGHTA, CDR2 FQGNSA. The CDR3 has 18 amino acids. Germline trimming cut 0 bases from V and 0 bases from J; bases unmatched to any gene: 7. Here the CDR3 reads CASSLAGRAPANTGELFF. Written as DNA, the CDR3 is TGTGCCAGCAGCTTAGCGGGGAGGGCCCCCGCGAACACCGGGGAGCTGTTTTTT.

The table lists this clonotype with many counts. The chain couples TRBV3-1 to TRBJ2-2; 7 bases are a match to TRBD1. V lost 3 bases, J lost 4 bases, and 2 bases stayed unmatched. The CDR3 is 14 amino acids. The germline gives CDR1 LGHDT, CDR2 YNNKEL (reference sequence). CDR3 loop: CASSHGTVTGELFF. The CDR3 region has the DNA TGTGCCAGCAGCCACGGGACAGTCACCGGGGAGCTGTTTTTT.

As regards this clonotype: A much larger clone is a single base away; this may be a read error. This rearrangement joins TRBV30 to TRBJ2-2; tentatively, D is TRBD2 (5 bases). The CDR3 has 13 amino acids. Germline V lookup: CDR1 GTSNPN, CDR2 SVGIG (reference sequence). Here the CDR3 DNA reads TGTGCCTGGAGTAAGGTGAACACCGGGGAGCCGTTTTTT. This translates into CAWSKVNTGEPFF.

There are many counts of this clonotype. The chain employs TRBV18 and TRBJ2-5; D is perhaps TRBD2 (6 bases). The CDR3 contains 13 residues. V lost 3 bases, J lost 7 bases, and 12 bases lay in between. Germline CDR1 KGHSH, CDR2 LQKENI. CDR3 sequence (DNA): TGTGCCAGCTCACCGCTAGCGAGAGGGACCCAGTACTTC. Residues: CASSPLARGTQYF.

There are many counts of this clonotype. J is TRBJ2-3 and V is TRBV20-1; TRBD2 matches at 8 bases. This CDR3 is 13 amino acids long. The J segment lost 4 bases and the V segment lost 5 bases, leaving 5 bases of the junction unmatched. Germline CDR1 DFQATT, CDR2 SNEGSKA (reference sequence). The chain's CDR3 is CSARSGRSDTQYF. CDR3 nucleotide sequence: TGCAGTGCTCGGAGCGGGAGATCAGATACGCAGTATTTT.

This clonotype was counted many times. This chain joins TRBV7-2 and TRBJ1-5; D unresolved. Germline CDR1 reads SGHTA; CDR2 reads FQGNSA. This CDR3 region has 17 residues. Trimming stripped 1 base from V and 2 bases from J, with 15 bases between. CDR3 sequence: CASSLGGRGEGNQPQHF. CDR3 bases: TGTGCCAGCAGCTTAGGAGGGCGGGGTGAGGGCAATCAGCCCCAGCATTTT.

The rearrangement joins TRBV10-3 to TRBJ2-1; 11 nucleotides agree with TRBD2. V gave up 8 bases and J gave up 4 bases; unmatched junction bases: 1. Germline CDR1 and CDR2: ENHRY and SYGVKD. This CDR3 has 13 amino acids. The CDR3 DNA is TGTGCCATCGGGACTAGCGGTTACAATGAGCAGTTCTTC. The encoded protein is CAIGTSGYNEQFF.

This clonotype was detected many times. The chain recombines TRBV5-1 with TRBJ1-4; 7 nucleotides line up with TRBD1. Per germline, CDR1 SGHRS and CDR2 YFSETQ. V shed 3 bases and J 6 bases; nucleotides not matched to a gene: 11. The CDR3 has 16 residues. CDR3: CASSSRQGYRDEKLFF. CDR3 in DNA: TGCGCCAGCAGCTCTAGACAGGGCTACAGGGATGAAAAACTGTTTTTT.

This clonotype appeared many times. This chain uses TRBV11-2 with TRBJ2-1, with TRBD2 identical over 13 bases. CDR1 SGHAT and CDR2 FQNNGV come from the germline V gene. The CDR3 consists of 16 residues. Trimming cost V 5 bases and J 9 bases; bases outside gene matches: 10. Written as DNA, the CDR3 is TGTGCCAGCAGCCGGGGACTAGCGGGAAGGTTCACTGAGCAGTTCTTC. Translation gives CASSRGLAGRFTEQFF.

About this clonotype: Just one base apart from a much larger clone, this may be a read error. Given the absence of the conserved phenylalanine or tryptophan at the CDR3 end, a read error is likely. This chain joins TRBV3-1 and TRBJ1-2, with TRBD1 matching over 8 bases. The CDR3 has 16 residues. Germline loops: CDR1 LGHDT, CDR2 YNNKEL (reference sequence). V shed 4 bases, J shed 5 bases, and the junction held 12 bases outside the gene matches. CDR3 region: CASSRLTGGRSYGYTL. CDR3 nucleotide sequence: TGTGCCAGCAGCCGATTAACAGGGGGGAGGTCTTATGGCTACACCCTC.

This clonotype was observed many times. The V and J genes are TRBV7-9 and TRBJ2-7; possibly TRBD1 for D (5 bases). Germline CDR1 reads SEHNR; CDR2 reads FQNEAQ (reference sequence). V lost 3 bases and J lost 5, with 20 bases in between. The length of the CDR3 is 16 residues. The CDR3 here is CASSFSRGEVSNEQYF. CDR3 nucleotide sequence: TGTGCCAGCAGCTTCAGTAGGGGTGAGGTATCGAACGAGCAGTACTTC. The full variable domain, rest sourced from reference TRBV7-9 and TRBJ2-7, is DTGVSQNPRHKITKRGQNVTFRCDPISEHNRLYWYRQTLGQGPEFLTYFQNEAQLEKSRLLSDRFSAERPKGSFSTLEIQRTEQGDSAMYLCASSFSRGEVSNEQYFGPGTRLTVT.

In its sample, this clonotype was seen many times. The V and J genes are TRBV5-1 and TRBJ2-5; 8 nucleotides agree with TRBD2. Germline V gives CDR1 SGHRS, CDR2 YFSETQ. V lost 4 bases, J lost 4 bases, and 3 bases stayed unmatched. This CDR3 is 13 amino acids long. CDR3 coding DNA: TGCGCCAGCAGCGCAAGCGGGAGAGAGACCCAGTACTTC. Amino acid sequence: CASSASGRETQYF.

This clonotype was observed a handful of times. The junction departs from germline at one end; a sequencing error may be responsible. J is TRBJ1-2 and V is TRBV28; the D is unclear. This CDR3 comprises 14 residues. Germline loops: CDR1 MDHEN, CDR2 SYDVKM. The CDR3: CASSLIRVVSGLLF. The CDR3 coding sequence is TGTGCCAGCAGCCTAATAAGAGTAGTGTCCGGGTTATTATTC.

This clonotype appeared many times. The chain employs TRBV18 and TRBJ1-2; the D is unclear. This CDR3 contains 16 residues. Germline CDR1 reads KGHSH; CDR2 reads LQKENI. V was shortened by 3 bases and J by 7 bases, with 21 bases between the two germline ends. The DNA for the CDR3 is TGTGCCAGCTCACCGTCGTCTTATTCCGGCGTCTCTGGCTACACCTTC. Amino acid sequence: CASSPSSYSGVSGYTF.

This rearrangement joins TRBV14 to TRBJ1-1; weak D call: TRBD1 (6 bases). Germline CDR1 SGHDN, CDR2 FVKESK. This CDR3 is 14 amino acids long. The germline V and J ends were trimmed by 0 bases and 7 bases, with 12 bases remaining between them. CDR3 in amino acids: CASSQDAGVIEAFF. For the CDR3, the DNA is TGTGCCAGCAGCCAAGATGCAGGGGTCATTGAAGCTTTCTTT.

In this sample, this clonotype turned up many times. This sequence joins TRBV2 and TRBJ2-2; 9 positions agree with TRBD1. CDR3 length equals 15 residues. CDR1 is SNHLY and CDR2 is FYNNEI in the germline V gene. J gave up 0 bases and V 6 bases, and 2 bases lay outside the gene matches. Written as DNA, the CDR3 is TGTGCCAGCAGCCGACAGGGGGCGAACACCGGGGAGCTGTTTTTT. As protein: CASSRQGANTGELFF. Complete variable domain (other parts from reference TRBV2 and TRBJ2-2): EPEVTQTPSHQVTQMGQEVILRCVPISNHLYFYWYRQILGQKVEFLVSFYNNEISEKSEIFDDQFSVERPDGSNFTLKIRSTKLEDSAMYFCASSRQGANTGELFFGEGSRLTVL.

The sample holds many counts of this clonotype. A read error may produce the germline difference seen at one junction end. V usage is TRBV10-3 and J usage is TRBJ2-1; D is tentatively TRBD1 or TRBD2 (5 bases each). The CDR3 contains 14 residues. Germline loops: CDR1 ENHRY, CDR2 SYGVKD. The CDR3 region is CAISEGTSDNEQFF. As DNA, the CDR3 is TGTGCCATCAGTGAGGGGACCTCCGACAATGAGCAGTTCTTC.

The genes are TRBV10-2 and TRBJ2-1; no definite D call. The CDR3 length is 12 residues. Germline CDR1 and CDR2: WSHSY and SAAADI. The V gene lost 8 bases and the J gene lost 10 bases, with 15 bases spanning the gap. CDR3 loop: CASHGSHREQFF. CDR3 nucleotides: TGCGCCAGCCACGGGTCCCATAGAGAGCAGTTCTTC.

As regards this clonotype: At one boundary the junction diverges from the germline segment, which might be a read error. The rearrangement uses TRBV5-6 and TRBJ2-1, with D possibly being TRBD1 (5 bases). There are 17 residues in the CDR3. Germline V gene data show CDR1 as SGHDT and CDR2 as YYEEEE. This CDR3 is CASSLGVKVSSYSEQFF. CDR3 sequence (DNA): TGTGCCAGCAGCTTAGGGGTAAAGGTTAGCTCCTACAGTGAGCAGTTCTTC.

This rearrangement joins TRBV28 to TRBJ2-1; TRBD2 matches at 14 bases. The CDR3 is 16 amino acids. The germline CDR1 and CDR2 sequences are MDHEN and SYDVKM. V gave up 6 bases and J gave up 7 bases; unmatched junction bases: 8. Here the CDR3 DNA reads TGTGCCAGCAGCTCCGGGACTAGCGGGAGATCGAATGAGCAGTTCTTC. Protein product: CASSSGTSGRSNEQFF.

The rearrangement links TRBV2 to TRBJ2-1; TRBD2 agrees at 8 bases. Trimming removed 2 bases from V and 8 bases from J; junction bases left unmatched: 8. The CDR3 consists of 15 residues. The germline gives CDR1 SNHLY, CDR2 FYNNEI. This CDR3 reads CASSELAGGTDEQFF. The CDR3 bases are TGTGCCAGCAGTGAATTGGCGGGGGGCACGGATGAGCAGTTCTTC.